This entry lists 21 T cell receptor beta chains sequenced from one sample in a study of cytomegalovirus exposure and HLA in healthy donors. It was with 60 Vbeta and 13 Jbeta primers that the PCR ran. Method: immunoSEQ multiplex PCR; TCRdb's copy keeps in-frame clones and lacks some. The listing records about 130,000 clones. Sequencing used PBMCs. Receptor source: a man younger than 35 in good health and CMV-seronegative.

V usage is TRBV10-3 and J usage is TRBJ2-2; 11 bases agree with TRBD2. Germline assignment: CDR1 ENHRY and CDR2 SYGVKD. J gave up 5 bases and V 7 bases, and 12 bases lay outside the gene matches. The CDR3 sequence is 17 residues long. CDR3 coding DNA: TGTGCCATCACCGAAGAGATAGCGGGGGGGCATACCGGGGAGCTGTTTTTT. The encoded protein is CAITEEIAGGHTGELFF.

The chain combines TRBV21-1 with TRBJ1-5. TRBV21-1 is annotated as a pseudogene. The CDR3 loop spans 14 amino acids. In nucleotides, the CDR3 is TGTGCCAGCAGCAAAGGTAAAGTCGGTCAGCCCCAGCATTTT. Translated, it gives CASSKGKVGQPQHF.

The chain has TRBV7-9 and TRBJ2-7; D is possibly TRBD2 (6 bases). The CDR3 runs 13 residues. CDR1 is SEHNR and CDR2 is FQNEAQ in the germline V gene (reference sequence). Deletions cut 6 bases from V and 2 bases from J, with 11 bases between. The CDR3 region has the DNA TGTGCCAGCAGTCCTGGGGGGACCTACGAGCAGTACTTC. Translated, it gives CASSPGGTYEQYF.

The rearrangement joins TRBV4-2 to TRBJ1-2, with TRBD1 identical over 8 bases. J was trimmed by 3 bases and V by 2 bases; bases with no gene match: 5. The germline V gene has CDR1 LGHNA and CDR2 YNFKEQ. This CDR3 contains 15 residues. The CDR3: CASSQRTGTDYGYTF. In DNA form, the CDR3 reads TGTGCCAGCAGCCAAAGGACAGGGACCGACTATGGCTACACCTTC.

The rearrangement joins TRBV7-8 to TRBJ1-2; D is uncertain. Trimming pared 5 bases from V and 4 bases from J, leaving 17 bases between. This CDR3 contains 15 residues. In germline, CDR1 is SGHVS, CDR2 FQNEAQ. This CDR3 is CASSPGPGEPYGYTF. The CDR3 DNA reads TGTGCCAGCAGCCCGGGCCCCGGGGAGCCCTATGGCTACACCTTC.

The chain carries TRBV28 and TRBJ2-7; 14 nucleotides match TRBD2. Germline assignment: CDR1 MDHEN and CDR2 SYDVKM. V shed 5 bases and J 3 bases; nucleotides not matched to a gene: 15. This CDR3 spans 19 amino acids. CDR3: CASSQLFRGTSGSNYEQYF. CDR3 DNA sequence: TGTGCCAGCAGTCAATTATTCAGAGGGACTAGCGGGAGTAACTACGAGCAGTACTTC.

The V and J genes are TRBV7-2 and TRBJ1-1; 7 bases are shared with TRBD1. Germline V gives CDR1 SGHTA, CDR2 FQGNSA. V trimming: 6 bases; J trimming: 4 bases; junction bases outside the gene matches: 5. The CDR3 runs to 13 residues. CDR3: CASSTTGATEAFF. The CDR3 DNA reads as TGTGCCAGCAGTACCACAGGGGCCACTGAAGCTTTCTTT.

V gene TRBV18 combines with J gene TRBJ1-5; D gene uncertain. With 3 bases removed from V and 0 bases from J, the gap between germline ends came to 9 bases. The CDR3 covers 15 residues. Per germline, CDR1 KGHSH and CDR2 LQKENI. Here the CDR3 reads CASSPRADSNQPQHF. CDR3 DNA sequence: TGTGCCAGCTCACCCCGTGCGGATAGCAATCAGCCCCAGCATTTT.

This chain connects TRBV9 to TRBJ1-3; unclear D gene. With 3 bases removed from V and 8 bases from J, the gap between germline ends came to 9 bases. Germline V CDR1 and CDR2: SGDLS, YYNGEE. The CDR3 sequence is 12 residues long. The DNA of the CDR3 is TGTGCCAGCAGCGCCGTAGGAGACACCATATATTTT. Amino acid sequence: CASSAVGDTIYF.

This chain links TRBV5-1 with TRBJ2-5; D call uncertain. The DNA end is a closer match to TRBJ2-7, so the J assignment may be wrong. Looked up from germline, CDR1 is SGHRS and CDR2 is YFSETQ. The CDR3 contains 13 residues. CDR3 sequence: CASSPVNVYEQYF. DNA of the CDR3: TGCGCCAGCAGCCCCGTCAACGTCTACGAGCAGTACTTC.

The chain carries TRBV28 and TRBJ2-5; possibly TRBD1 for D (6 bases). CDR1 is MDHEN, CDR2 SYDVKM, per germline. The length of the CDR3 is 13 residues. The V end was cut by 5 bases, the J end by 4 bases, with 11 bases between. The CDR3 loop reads CASSPGAGETQYF. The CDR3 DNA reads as TGTGCCAGCAGTCCAGGGGCTGGAGAGACCCAGTACTTC.

The CDR3 coding sequence is TGTGCCAGCAGCTCCACCCCGACAGGCCGATTAAGAGTGCAGTACTTC. It yields the protein CASSSTPTGRLRVQYF. The rearrangement uses TRBV7-2 and TRBJ2-7; maybe TRBD1 (6 bases). There are 16 residues in the CDR3. Per germline, CDR1 SGHTA and CDR2 FQGNSA. V dropped 4 bases and J dropped 9 bases, with 25 bases sitting between them.

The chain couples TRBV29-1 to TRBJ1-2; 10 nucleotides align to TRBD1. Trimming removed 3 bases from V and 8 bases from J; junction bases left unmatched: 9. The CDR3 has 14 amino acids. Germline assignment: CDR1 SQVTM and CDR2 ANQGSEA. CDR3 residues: CSVDPGQGRWGYTF. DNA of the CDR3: TGCAGCGTTGATCCGGGACAGGGGAGATGGGGCTACACCTTC.

The CDR3 nucleotides are TGCGCCAGCAGCCAAGAAGCGGCGACTAGCGGGACCTACAATGAGCAGTTCTTC. Translation: CASSQEAATSGTYNEQFF. The chain recombines TRBV4-3 with TRBJ2-1; 11 bases agree with TRBD2. Trimming cost V 0 bases and J 2 bases; bases outside gene matches: 6. Germline CDR1 and CDR2: LGHNA and YSLEER. CDR3 length equals 18 residues.

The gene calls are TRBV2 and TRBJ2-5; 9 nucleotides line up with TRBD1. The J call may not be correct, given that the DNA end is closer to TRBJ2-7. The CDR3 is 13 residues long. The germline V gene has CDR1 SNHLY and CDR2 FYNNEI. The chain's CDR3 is CATVGQGKGEQYF. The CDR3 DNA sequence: TGTGCCACAGTAGGACAGGGGAAGGGCGAGCAGTACTTC.

As DNA, the CDR3 is TGTGCCAGCACAAGCGGGGGGCACACCGGGGAGCTGTTTTTT. This codes for CASTSGGHTGELFF. The rearrangement joins TRBV27 to TRBJ2-2, with 9 bases aligning to TRBD2. Trimming removed 7 bases from V and 3 bases from J; junction bases left unmatched: 3. Germline V gives CDR1 MNHEY, CDR2 SMNVEV (reference sequence). CDR3 length: 14 amino acids.

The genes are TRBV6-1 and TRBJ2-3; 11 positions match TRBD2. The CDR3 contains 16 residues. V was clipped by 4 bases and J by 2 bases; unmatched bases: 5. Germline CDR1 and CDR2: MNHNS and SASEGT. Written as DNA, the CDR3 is TGTGCCAGCAGTGCCACTAGCGGGAGCCCCACAGATACGCAGTATTTT. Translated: CASSATSGSPTDTQYF.

The CDR3 protein is CASPGASGRAWETQYF. The CDR3 region has the DNA TGCGCCAGCCCTGGGGCTAGCGGGAGGGCCTGGGAGACCCAGTACTTC. The chain employs TRBV4-3 and TRBJ2-5, with 12 bases identical to TRBD2. The CDR3 sequence is 16 residues long. CDR1 and CDR2 (germline): LGHNA, YSLEER. V shed 8 bases and J 5 bases; nucleotides not matched to a gene: 12.

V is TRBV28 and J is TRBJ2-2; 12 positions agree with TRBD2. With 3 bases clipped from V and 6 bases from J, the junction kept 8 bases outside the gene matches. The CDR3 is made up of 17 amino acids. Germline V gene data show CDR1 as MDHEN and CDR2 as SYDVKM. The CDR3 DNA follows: TGTGCCAGCAGTTTCTGGGGTCTAGCGGGGGGGCCCGGGGAGCTGTTTTTT. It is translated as CASSFWGLAGGPGELFF.

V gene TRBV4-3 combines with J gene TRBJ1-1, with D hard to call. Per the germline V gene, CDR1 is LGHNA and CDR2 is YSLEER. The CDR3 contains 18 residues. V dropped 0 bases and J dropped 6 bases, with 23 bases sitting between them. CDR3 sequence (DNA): TGCGCCAGCAGCCAAGAACTTCCGGGGAACGGACGAATGCCTGAAGCTTTCTTT. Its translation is CASSQELPGNGRMPEAFF.

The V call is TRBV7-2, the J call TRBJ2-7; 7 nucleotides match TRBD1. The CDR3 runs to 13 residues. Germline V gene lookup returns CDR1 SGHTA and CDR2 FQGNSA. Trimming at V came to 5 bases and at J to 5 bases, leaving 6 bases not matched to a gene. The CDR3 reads CASSVTTGNEQYF. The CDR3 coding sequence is TGTGCCAGCAGCGTCACGACAGGGAACGAGCAGTACTTC.